This TCR beta chain emerged from a study of blood T cells in healthy people across ages. Study background: Template switching recovered approximately one barcoded beta molecule for every two T cells. General study results and limits: The study lacked donor CMV status, which possibly confounded expanded clonotype changes. Higher naive T cell percentage went strongly together with higher TCR beta diversity.

This CDR3 has 17 amino acids. V was pared by 1 base and J by 6 bases, with 8 bases of the junction left unmatched. Germline CDR1 reads LGHNA; CDR2 reads YNFKEQ. For the second PCR, which ran for roughly 6 to 12 cycles, a sample-barcoded 5' primer and a J-beta primer mix were used. One entry per CDR3 protein results from TCRdb running MiXCR on the 5' RACE reads. Found here are about 1.8 million distinct CDR3 sequences, around 48% of them singletons; the top ten hold 2.1%. For this clonotype: Its target is unknown.

The specimen sequenced was blood. The J gene is TRBJ2-1, the V gene TRBV4-2; 11 nucleotides match TRBD2. This sequence originates from a middle-aged woman in good health. The CDR3, as DNA: TGTGCCAGCAGCCAAGGCGCAACTAGCGGGGGCCGCAATGAGCAGTTCTTC. Residues: CASSQGATSGGRNEQFF.